This TCR beta chain appears in the sequencing data of a study of T cell responses to AZD1222 COVID-19 vaccine. Points from the study as a whole: Donors were largely white British and mainly female; clonal diversity was possibly underestimated. Reportedly, close to half of spike-specific TCRs are directed against unmutated variant regions.

Concerning this clone itself: The antigen is not known.

Some clones are missing from TCRdb's copy, which holds only in-frame ones; the method was immunoSEQ multiplex PCR. The sample yields approximately 100,000 clones, 92% seen once. V dropped 8 bases and J dropped 4 bases, with 12 bases sitting between them. The CDR3 runs 13 residues. CDR1 is MDHEN, CDR2 SYDVKM, per germline. Specimen: peripheral blood, collected on day 0 of AZD1222 vaccination. This chain connects TRBV28 to TRBJ1-5, with D tentatively TRBD1 (5 bases). This TCR was recovered from an adult in good health. Here the CDR3 reads CASARGFNQPQHF. DNA for the CDR3: TGTGCCAGCGCCCGGGGCTTTAATCAGCCCCAGCATTTT.